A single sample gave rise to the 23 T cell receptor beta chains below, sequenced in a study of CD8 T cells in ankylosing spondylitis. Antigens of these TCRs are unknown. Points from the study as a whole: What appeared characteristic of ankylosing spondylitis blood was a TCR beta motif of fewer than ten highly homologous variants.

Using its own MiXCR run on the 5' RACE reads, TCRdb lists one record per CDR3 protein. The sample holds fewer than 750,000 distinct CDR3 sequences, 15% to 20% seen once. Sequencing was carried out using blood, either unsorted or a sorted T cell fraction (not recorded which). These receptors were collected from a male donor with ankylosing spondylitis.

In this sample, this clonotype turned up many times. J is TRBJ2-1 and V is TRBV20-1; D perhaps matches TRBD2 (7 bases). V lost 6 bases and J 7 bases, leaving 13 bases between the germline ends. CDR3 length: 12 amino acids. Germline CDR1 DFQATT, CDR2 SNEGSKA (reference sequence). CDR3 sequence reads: CSATRGGNEQFF. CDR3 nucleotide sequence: TGCAGTGCCACAAGGGGGGGAAATGAGCAGTTCTTC.

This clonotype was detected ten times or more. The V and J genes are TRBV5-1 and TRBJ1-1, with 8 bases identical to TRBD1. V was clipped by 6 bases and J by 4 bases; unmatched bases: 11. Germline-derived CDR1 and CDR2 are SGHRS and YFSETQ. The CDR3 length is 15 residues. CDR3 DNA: TGCGCCAGCACCCCGGACAGGGCGGTAAGCACTGAAGCTTTCTTT. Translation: CASTPDRAVSTEAFF.

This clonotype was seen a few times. The CDR3 spells CSVRRAGLLPLDEQFF. The CDR3 DNA reads TGCAGCGTGCGGCGGGCAGGCCTTTTGCCTCTGGATGAGCAGTTCTTC. The V gene is TRBV29-1, the J gene TRBJ2-1; D is possibly TRBD2 (5 bases). Germline V gives CDR1 SQVTM, CDR2 ANQGSEA. V was clipped by 6 bases and J by 8 bases, with 26 bases between them. The CDR3 length is 16 residues.

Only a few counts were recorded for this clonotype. CDR3 DNA: TGCGCCAGCAGCCAATTGGGACAGTCGGGTGAGCAGTACTTC. Amino acid sequence: CASSQLGQSGEQYF. The chain is built from TRBV4-3 and TRBJ2-7; 7 nucleotides line up with TRBD1. Germline assignment: CDR1 LGHNA and CDR2 YSLEER. Losses at the gene ends were 2 bases for V and 7 bases for J; bases not matched to a gene: 8. The CDR3 runs to 14 residues.

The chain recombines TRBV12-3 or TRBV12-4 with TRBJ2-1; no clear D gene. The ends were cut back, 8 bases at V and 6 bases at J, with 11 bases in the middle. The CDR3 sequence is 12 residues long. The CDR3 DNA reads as TGTGCCAGCTGTAGGAACCTCAATGAGCAGTTCTTC. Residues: CASCRNLNEQFF.

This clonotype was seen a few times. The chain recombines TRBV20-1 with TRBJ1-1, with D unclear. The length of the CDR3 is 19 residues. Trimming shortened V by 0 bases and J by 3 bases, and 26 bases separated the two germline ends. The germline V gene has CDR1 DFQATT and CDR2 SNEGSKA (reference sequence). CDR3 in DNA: TGCAGTGCTAGAGATTTTAGGGCAGCTTATCAGTCCGTCCACACTGAAGCTTTCTTT. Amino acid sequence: CSARDFRAAYQSVHTEAFF.

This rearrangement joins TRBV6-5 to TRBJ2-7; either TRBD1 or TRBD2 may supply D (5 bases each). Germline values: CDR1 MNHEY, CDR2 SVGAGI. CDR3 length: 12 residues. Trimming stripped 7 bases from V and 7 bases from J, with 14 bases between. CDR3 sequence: CASTGRGVEQYF. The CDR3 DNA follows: TGTGCCAGCACCGGGCGAGGGGTGGAGCAGTACTTC.

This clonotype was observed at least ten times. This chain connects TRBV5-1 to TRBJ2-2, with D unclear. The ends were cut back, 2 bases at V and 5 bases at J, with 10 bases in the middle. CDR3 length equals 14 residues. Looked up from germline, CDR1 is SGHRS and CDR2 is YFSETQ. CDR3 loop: CASSFRQTTGELFF. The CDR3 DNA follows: TGCGCCAGCAGCTTCAGGCAGACAACCGGGGAGCTGTTTTTT.

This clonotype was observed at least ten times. CDR3 protein: CASSRTSGPYEQYF. In DNA, the CDR3 is TGTGCCAGCAGTCGGACTAGCGGACCTTACGAGCAGTACTTC. The chain links TRBV5-5 to TRBJ2-7; TRBD2 matches 10 bases. V lost 5 bases, J lost 4 bases, and 6 bases stayed unmatched. This CDR3 has 14 residues. Germline lookup yields CDR1 SGHKS and CDR2 YYEKEE (reference sequence).

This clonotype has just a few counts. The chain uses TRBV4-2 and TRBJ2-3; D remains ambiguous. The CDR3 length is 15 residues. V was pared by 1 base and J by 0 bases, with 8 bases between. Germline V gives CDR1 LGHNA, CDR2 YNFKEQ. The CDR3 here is CASSQAETSTDTQYF. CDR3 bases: TGTGCCAGCAGCCAAGCGGAGACTAGCACAGATACGCAGTATTTT.

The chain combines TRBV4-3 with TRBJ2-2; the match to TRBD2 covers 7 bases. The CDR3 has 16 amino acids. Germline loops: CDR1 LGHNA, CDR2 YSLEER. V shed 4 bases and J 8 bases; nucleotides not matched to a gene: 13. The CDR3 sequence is CASSLSGGGGGGELFF. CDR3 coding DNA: TGCGCCAGCAGCCTCAGCGGCGGGGGTGGTGGAGGGGAGCTGTTTTTT.

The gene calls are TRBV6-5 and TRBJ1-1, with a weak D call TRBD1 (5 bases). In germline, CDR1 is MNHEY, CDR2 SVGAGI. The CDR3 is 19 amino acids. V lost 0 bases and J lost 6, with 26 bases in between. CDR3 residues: CASSYSSGLGRARWAEAFF. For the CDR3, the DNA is TGTGCCAGCAGTTACTCGAGCGGTTTGGGGCGGGCCCGGTGGGCTGAAGCTTTCTTT.

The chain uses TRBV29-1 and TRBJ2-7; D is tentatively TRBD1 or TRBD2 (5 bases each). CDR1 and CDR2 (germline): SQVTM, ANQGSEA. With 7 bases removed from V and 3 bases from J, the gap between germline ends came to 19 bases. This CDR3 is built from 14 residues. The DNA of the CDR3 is TGCAGCGCCAGGGACGCCTTAAACTACTACGAGCAGTACTTC. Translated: CSARDALNYYEQYF.

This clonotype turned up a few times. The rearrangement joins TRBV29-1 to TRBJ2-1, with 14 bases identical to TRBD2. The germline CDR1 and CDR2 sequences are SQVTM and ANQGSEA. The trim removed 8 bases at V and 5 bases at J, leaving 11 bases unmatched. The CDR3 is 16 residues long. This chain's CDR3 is CSYQGLAGVGDNEQFF. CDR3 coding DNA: TGCAGCTACCAGGGACTAGCGGGAGTAGGCGACAATGAGCAGTTCTTC.

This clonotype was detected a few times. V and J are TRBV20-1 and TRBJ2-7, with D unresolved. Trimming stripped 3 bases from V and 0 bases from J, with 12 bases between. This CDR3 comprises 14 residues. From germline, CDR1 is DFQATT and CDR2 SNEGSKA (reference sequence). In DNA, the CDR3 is TGCAGTGCTAGTTCTGAGACACGCTCCTACGAGCAGTACTTC. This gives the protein CSASSETRSYEQYF.

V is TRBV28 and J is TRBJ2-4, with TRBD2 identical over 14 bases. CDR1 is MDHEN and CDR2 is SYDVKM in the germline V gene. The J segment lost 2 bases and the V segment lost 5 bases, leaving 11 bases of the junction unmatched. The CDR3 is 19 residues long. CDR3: CASSPGTSGRRVPKNIQYF. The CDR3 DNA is TGTGCCAGCAGTCCTGGGACTAGCGGGAGAAGAGTGCCCAAAAACATTCAGTACTTC.

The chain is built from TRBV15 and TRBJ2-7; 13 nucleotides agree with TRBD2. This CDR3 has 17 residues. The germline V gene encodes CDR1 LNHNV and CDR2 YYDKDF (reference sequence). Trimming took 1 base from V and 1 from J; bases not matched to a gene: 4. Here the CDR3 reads CATSRVGLAGNSYEQYF. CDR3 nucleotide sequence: TGTGCCACCAGCAGAGTGGGACTAGCGGGAAATTCCTACGAGCAGTACTTC.

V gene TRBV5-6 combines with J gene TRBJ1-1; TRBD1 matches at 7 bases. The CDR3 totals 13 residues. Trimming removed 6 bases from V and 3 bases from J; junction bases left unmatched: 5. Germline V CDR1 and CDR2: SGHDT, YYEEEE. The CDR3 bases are TGTGCCAGCACTCAGGGGGAGTACACTGAAGCTTTCTTT. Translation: CASTQGEYTEAFF.

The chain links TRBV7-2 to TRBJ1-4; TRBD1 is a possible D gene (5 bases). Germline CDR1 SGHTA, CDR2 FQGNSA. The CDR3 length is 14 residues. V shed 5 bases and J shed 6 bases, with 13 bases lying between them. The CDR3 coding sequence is TGTGCCAGCAGCGAGACAGTGGAGTATGAAAAACTGTTTTTT. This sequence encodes CASSETVEYEKLFF.

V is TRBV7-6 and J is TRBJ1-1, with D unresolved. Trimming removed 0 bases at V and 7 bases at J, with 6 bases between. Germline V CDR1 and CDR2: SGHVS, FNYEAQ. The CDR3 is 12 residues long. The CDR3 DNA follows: TGTGCCAGCAGCTTAGCTTACGGTGAAGCTTTCTTT. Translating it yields CASSLAYGEAFF.

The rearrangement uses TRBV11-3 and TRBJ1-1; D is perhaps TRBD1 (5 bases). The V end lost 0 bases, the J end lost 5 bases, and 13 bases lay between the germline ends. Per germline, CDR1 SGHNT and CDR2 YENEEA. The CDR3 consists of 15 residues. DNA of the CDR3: TGTGCCAGCAGCTTAGAACGGGGACGCTCGACTGAAGCTTTCTTT. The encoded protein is CASSLERGRSTEAFF.

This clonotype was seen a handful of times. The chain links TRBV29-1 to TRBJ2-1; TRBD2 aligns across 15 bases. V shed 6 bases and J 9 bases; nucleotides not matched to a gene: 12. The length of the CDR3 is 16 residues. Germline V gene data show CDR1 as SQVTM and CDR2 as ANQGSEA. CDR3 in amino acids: CSVRGTSGRSEGEQFF. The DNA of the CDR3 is TGCAGCGTACGAGGGACTAGCGGGAGGTCCGAGGGTGAGCAGTTCTTC.

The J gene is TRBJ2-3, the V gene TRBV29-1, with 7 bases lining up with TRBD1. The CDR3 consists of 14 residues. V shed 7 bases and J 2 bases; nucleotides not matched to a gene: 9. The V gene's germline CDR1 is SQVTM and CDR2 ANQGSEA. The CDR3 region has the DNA TGCAGCGCCACGGGACAGTACAACACAGATACGCAGTATTTT. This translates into CSATGQYNTDTQYF.